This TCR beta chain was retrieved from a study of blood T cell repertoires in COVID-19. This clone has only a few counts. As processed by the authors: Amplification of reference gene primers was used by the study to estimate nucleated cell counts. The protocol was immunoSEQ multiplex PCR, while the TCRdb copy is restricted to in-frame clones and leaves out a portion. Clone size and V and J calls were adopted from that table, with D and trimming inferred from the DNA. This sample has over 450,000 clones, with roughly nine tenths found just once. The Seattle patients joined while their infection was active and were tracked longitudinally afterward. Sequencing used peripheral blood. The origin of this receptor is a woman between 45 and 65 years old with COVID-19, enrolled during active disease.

The CDR3 loop reads CASSYSPEAQQYF. The CDR3 DNA sequence: TGTGCCAGCAGTTACTCGCCAGAGGCCCAGCAGTACTTC. This rearrangement joins TRBV6-2 or TRBV6-3 to TRBJ2-7, with no clear D. In germline, CDR1 is MNHEY, CDR2 SVGEGT. The CDR3 extends over 13 amino acids. Between the trimmed V and J ends, which lost 0 bases and 8 bases, there was a span of 11 bases.